Following are 3 T cell receptor beta chains from one sample sequenced in a study of radiation and T cells in renal cell carcinoma. The protocol was immunoSEQ multiplex PCR, while the TCRdb copy is restricted to in-frame clones and leaves out a portion. The profile shows about 130,000 clones, 70% to 90% of them singletons. Indicated time point: blood 2 weeks post-SBRT. Sample treatment: 15 Gy SBRT to primary tumor, nephrectomy 4 weeks later. The starting material was blood, obtained from a patient whose treatment included radiotherapy and nephrectomy. Receptors originate from a woman aged 70-85 years with renal cell carcinoma.

J is TRBJ2-7 and V is TRBV18; perhaps TRBD2 as D (6 bases). Germline V gene data show CDR1 as KGHSH and CDR2 as LQKENI. CDR3 length: 12 residues. Trimming removed 3 bases at V and 7 bases at J, with 10 bases between. CDR3 loop: CASSPARGEQYF. The CDR3 bases are TGTGCCAGCTCACCTGCCCGGGGGGAGCAGTACTTC. The variable domain in full, completed from reference TRBV18 and TRBJ2-7, reads NAGVMQNPRHLVRRRGQEARLRCSPMKGHSHVYWYRQLPEEGLKFMVYLQKENIIDESGMPKERFSAEFPKEGPSILRIQQVVRGDSAAYFCASSPARGEQYFGPGTRLTVT.

The chain links TRBV4-2 to TRBJ1-1; TRBD1 is a possible D gene (6 bases). Trimming took 0 bases from V and 5 from J, leaving 16 bases between them. The CDR3 has 16 amino acids. Germline V gives CDR1 LGHNA, CDR2 YNFKEQ. CDR3 residues: CASSQDIRGSRTEAFF. CDR3 nucleotides: TGTGCCAGCAGCCAAGATATAAGGGGGAGTCGGACTGAAGCTTTCTTT.

The rearrangement links TRBV7-9 to TRBJ2-5; D gene unclear. This CDR3 region has 12 residues. V dropped 2 bases and J dropped 4 bases, with 5 bases sitting between them. Germline V gene sequence: CDR1 SEHNR, CDR2 FQNEAQ (reference sequence). The DNA of the CDR3 is TGTGCCAGCAGCTTAAAAGGAGAGACCCAGTACTTC. The encoded protein is CASSLKGETQYF.